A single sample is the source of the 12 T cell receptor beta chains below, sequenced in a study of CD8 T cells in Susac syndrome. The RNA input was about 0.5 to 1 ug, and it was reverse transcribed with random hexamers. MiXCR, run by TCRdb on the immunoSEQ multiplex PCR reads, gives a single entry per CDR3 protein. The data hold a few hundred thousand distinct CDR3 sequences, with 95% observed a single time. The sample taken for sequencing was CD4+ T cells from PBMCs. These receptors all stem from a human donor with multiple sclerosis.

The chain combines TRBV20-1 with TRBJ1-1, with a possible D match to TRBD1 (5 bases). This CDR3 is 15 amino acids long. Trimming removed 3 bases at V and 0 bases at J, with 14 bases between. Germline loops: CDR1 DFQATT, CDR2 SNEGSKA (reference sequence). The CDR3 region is CSARVSTGLNTEAFF. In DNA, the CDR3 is TGCAGTGCTAGGGTATCTACAGGATTGAACACTGAAGCTTTCTTT.

CDR3: CSASDRAGKLFF. CDR3 nucleotide sequence: TGCAGTGCTTCGGACAGGGCGGGGAAACTGTTTTTT. The genes are TRBV20-1 and TRBJ1-4; 8 nucleotides line up with TRBD1. From germline, CDR1 is DFQATT and CDR2 SNEGSKA (reference sequence). The CDR3 has 12 amino acids. Trimming at V came to 5 bases and at J to 11 bases, leaving 7 bases not matched to a gene.

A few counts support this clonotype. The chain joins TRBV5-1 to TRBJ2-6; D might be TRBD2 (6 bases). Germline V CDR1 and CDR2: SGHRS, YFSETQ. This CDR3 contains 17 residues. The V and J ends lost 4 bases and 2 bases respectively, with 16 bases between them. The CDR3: CASSPGQPGAGANVLTF. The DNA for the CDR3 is TGCGCCAGCAGCCCCGGGCAGCCGGGGGCTGGGGCCAACGTCCTGACTTTC.

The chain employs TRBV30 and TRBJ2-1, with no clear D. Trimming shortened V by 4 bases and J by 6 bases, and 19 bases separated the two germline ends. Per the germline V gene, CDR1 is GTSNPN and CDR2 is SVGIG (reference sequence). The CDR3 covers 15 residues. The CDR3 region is CAWTAEFRWGNEQFF. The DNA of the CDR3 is TGTGCCTGGACCGCGGAGTTCCGATGGGGCAATGAGCAGTTCTTC.

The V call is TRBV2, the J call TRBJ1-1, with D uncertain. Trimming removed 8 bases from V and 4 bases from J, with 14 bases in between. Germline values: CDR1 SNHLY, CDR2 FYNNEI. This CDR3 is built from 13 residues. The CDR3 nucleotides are TGTGCCAGCCCGAACCAGGTCAGCACTGAAGCTTTCTTT. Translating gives CASPNQVSTEAFF. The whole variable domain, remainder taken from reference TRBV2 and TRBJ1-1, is EPEVTQTPSHQVTQMGQEVILRCVPISNHLYFYWYRQILGQKVEFLVSFYNNEISEKSEIFDDQFSVERPDGSNFTLKIRSTKLEDSAMYFCASPNQVSTEAFFGQGTRLTVV.

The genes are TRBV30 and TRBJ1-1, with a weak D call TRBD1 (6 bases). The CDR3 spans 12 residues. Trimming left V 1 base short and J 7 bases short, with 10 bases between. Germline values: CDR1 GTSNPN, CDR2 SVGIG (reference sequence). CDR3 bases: TGTGCCTGGAGTGGGCAGGGGATTGAAGCTTTCTTT. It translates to CAWSGQGIEAFF.

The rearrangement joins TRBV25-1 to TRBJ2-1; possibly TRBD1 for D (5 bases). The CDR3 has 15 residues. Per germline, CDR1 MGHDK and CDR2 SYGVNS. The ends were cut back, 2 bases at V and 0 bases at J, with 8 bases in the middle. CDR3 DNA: TGTGCCAGCAGTGAAGGGGCCAACTCCTACAATGAGCAGTTCTTC. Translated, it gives CASSEGANSYNEQFF.

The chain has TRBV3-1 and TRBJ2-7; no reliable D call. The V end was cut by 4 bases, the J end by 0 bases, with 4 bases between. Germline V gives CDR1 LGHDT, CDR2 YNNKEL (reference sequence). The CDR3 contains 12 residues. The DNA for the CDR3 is TGTGCCAGCAGCCCAAACTCCTACGAGCAGTACTTC. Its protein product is CASSPNSYEQYF.

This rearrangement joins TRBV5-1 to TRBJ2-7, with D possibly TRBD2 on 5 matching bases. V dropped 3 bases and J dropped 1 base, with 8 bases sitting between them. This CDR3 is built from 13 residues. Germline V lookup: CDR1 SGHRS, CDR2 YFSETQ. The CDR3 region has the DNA TGCGCCAGCAGCTCCGGGGTTTCCTACGAGCAGTACTTC. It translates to CASSSGVSYEQYF.

As DNA, the CDR3 is TGTGCCAGCTCACCACCCAACAGGGGAGGAGAAAACATTCAGTACTTC. This sequence encodes CASSPPNRGGENIQYF. The rearrangement links TRBV18 to TRBJ2-4; D is perhaps TRBD1 (7 bases). The germline V gene has CDR1 KGHSH and CDR2 LQKENI. V lost 0 bases, J lost 5 bases, and 14 bases lay in between. The CDR3 has 16 amino acids.

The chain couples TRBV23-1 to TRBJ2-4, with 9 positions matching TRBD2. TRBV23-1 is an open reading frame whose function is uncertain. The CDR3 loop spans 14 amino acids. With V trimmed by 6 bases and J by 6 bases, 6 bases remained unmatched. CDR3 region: CASSRGGARNIQYF. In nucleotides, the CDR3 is TGCGCCAGCAGCCGCGGGGGGGCGAGAAACATTCAGTACTTC.

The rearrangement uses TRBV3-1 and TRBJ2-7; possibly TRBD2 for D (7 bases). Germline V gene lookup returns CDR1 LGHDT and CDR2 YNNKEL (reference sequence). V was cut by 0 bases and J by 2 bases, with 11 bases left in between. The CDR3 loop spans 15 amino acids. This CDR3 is CASSQDFGGPYEQYF. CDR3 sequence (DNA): TGTGCCAGCAGCCAAGATTTCGGGGGGCCCTACGAGCAGTACTTC.